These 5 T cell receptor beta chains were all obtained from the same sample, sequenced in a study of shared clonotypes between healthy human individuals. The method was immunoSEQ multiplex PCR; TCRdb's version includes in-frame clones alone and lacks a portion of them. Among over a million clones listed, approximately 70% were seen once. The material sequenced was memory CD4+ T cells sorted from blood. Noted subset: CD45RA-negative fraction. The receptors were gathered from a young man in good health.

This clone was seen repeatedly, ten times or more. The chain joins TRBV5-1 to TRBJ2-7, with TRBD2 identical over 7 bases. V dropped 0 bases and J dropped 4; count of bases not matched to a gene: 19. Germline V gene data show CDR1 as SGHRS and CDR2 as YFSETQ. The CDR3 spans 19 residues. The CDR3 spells CASSLGGTAIQAGSYEQYF. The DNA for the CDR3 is TGCGCCAGCAGCTTGGGGGGAACGGCTATCCAAGCGGGGAGTTACGAGCAGTACTTC.

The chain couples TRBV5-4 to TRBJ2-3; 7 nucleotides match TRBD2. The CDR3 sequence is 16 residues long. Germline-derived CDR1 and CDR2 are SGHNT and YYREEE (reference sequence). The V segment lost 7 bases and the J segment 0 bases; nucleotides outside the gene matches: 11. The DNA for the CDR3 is TGTGCCAGCGCCCCCGGGCGGGAGAGGAGCACAGATACGCAGTATTTT. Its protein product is CASAPGRERSTDTQYF. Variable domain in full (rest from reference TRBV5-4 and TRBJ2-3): ETGVTQSPTHLIKTRGQQVTLRCSSQSGHNTVSWYQQALGQGPQFIFQYYREEENGRGNFPPRFSGLQFPNYSSELNVNALELDDSALYLCASAPGRERSTDTQYFGPGTRLTVL.

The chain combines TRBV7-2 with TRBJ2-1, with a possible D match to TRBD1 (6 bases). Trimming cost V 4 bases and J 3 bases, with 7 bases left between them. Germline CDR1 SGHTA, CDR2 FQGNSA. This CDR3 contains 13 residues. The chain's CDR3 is CASSSDSYNEQFF. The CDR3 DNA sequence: TGTGCCAGCAGCTCGGACAGCTACAATGAGCAGTTCTTC.

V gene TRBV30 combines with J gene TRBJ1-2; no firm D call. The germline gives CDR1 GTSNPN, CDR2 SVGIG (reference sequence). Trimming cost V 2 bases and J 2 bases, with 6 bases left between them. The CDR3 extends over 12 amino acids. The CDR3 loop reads CAWSRMNYGYTF. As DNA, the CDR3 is TGTGCCTGGAGTAGGATGAACTATGGCTACACCTTC. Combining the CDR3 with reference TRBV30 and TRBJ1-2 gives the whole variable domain SQTIHQWPATLVQPVGSPLSLECTVEGTSNPNLYWYRQAAGRGLQLLFYSVGIGQISSEVPQNLSASRPQDRQFILSSKKLLLSDSGFYLCAWSRMNYGYTFGSGTRLTVV.

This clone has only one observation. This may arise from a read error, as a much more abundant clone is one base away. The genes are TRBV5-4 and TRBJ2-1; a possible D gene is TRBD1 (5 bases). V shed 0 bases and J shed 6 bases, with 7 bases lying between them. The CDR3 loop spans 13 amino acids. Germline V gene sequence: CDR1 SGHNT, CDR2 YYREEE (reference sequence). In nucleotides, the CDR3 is TGTGCCAGCAGCTTGGGGACACTCAATGAGCAGTTCTTC. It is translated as CASSLGTLNEQFF.